The present T cell receptor (beta chain) was sequenced within a study of T cell responses to AZD1222 COVID-19 vaccine. On the study more broadly: Some second doses came at about 4 weeks and others at about 12 weeks; these were pooled.

Turning to this clone: The antigen remains undetermined.

Germline loops: CDR1 SEHNR, CDR2 FQNEAQ (reference sequence). V dropped 1 base and J dropped 7 bases, with 20 bases sitting between them. CDR3 length: 17 amino acids. Study-wide results and caveats: Donor demographics were predominantly white British with a female majority; clonal diversity may be underestimated. Variant regions that are unmutated are reportedly the target of nearly half of spike-specific TCRs. Breadth and depth of Spike-specific TCRs rose after two AZD1222 doses.

Sequenced by immunoSEQ multiplex PCR; TCRdb stores in-frame clones only, minus some. The sample includes 95,000 to 150,000 clones, around 85% of them seen just once. The starting material was peripheral blood, obtained on day 0 of AZD1222 vaccination. This clonotype originated in an adult in good health. This rearrangement joins TRBV7-9 to TRBJ1-5; D remains unclear. The DNA for the CDR3 is TGTGCCAGCAGCTTAGGCTCATTGGAAGGCAGGCAGCAGCCCCAGCATTTT. It translates to CASSLGSLEGRQQPQHF.